The T cell receptor (beta chain) described here comes from a study of T cells after yellow fever vaccination. TCRdb used MiXCR to reprocess the 5' RACE reads, holding one entry per CDR3 protein. The table has fewer than 500,000 distinct CDR3 sequences, 18% seen once. This clonotype was detected ten times or more. Its cognate antigen is unknown. This CDR3 region has 14 residues. Trimming cost V 6 bases and J 0 bases; bases outside gene matches: 8. The germline CDR1 and CDR2 sequences are DFQATT and SNEGSKA (reference sequence). Study-wide results and caveats: The secondary response was weaker but peaked faster, day 5 versus 15.

This clonotype originated in a man younger than 35 who received the YFV17D yellow fever vaccine. The chain joins TRBV20-1 to TRBJ2-7, with 7 positions matching TRBD1. Sequences were derived from PBMCs, sampled before the yellow fever booster vaccination. CDR3 in amino acids: CSAWDSQSSYEQYF. The CDR3 DNA follows: TGCAGTGCCTGGGACAGCCAAAGCTCCTACGAGCAGTACTTC.